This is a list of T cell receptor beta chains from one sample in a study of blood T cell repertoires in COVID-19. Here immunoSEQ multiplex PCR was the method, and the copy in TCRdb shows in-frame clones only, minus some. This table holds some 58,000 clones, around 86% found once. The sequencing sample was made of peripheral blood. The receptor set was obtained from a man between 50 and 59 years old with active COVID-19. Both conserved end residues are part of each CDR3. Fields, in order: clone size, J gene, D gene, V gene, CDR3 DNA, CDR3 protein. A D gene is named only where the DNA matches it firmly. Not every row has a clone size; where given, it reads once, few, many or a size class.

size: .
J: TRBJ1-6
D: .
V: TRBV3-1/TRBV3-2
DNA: TGTGCCAGCAGCCAGAGCCCGACAAATAATTCACCCCTCCACTTT
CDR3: CASSQSPTNNSPLHF

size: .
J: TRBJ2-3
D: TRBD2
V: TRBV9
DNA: TGTGCCAGCAGCGTAGGGTGGCGGGGGGGCCCAGATACGCAGTATTTT
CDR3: CASSVGWRGGPDTQYF

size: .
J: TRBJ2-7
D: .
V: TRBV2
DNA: TGTGCCAGCACCCTGAGTAAAACTTTCCACGAGCAGTACTTC
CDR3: CASTLSKTFHEQYF

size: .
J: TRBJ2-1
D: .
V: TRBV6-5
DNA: TGTGCCAGCAGTTACCAAGGTAGCGGAAACAATGAGCAGTTCTTC
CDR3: CASSYQGSGNNEQFF

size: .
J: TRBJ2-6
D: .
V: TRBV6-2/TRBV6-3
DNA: TGTGCCAGCAGTTACTCGTCCTCCGGTTCCTCTGGGGCCAACGTCCTGACTTTC
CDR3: CASSYSSSGSSGANVLTF

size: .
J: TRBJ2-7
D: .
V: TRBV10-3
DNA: TGTGCCATCAGTGAGTCGAAACTGTACGAGCAGTACTTC
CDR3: CAISESKLYEQYF

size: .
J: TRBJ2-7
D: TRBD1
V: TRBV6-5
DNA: TGTGCCAGCAGTTACAGTGTAGGACAGGGGGCAGGTGAGCAGTACTTC
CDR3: CASSYSVGQGAGEQYF

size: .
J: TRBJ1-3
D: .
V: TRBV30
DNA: TGTGCCTGGAGTAGACAACCGAGCTCTGGAAACACCATATATTTT
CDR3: CAWSRQPSSGNTIYF

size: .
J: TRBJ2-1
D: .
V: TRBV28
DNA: TGTGCCAGCACCGCCCTGAGCGGTGAGCAGTTCTTC
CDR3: CASTALSGEQFF

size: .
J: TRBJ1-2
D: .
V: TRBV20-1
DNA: TGCAGTGCTAGTAGTAATTTTCGAAGTTCGGGTAGCTACACCTTC
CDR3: CSASSNFRSSGSYTF

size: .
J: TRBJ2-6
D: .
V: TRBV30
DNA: TGTGCCTGGAGTGTACTCAGGGCCAGGTCTGGGGCCAACGTCCTGACTTTC
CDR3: CAWSVLRARSGANVLTF

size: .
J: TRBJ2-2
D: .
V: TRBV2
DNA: TGTGCCAGCAGTGTATCGAACACCGGGGAGCTGTTTTTT
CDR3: CASSVSNTGELFF

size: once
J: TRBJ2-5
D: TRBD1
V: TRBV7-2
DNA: TGTGCCAGCAGCTCCGACAGGGGTGAGACCCAGTACTTC
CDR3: CASSSDRGETQYF

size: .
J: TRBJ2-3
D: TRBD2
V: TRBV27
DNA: TGTGCCAGCAGTTTGAAGCGGGGGGGTTCCACAGATACGCAGTATTTT
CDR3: CASSLKRGGSTDTQYF

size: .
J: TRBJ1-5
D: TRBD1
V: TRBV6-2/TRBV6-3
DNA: TGTGCCAGCAGCCAGGGAACCGGAAGGACAGGGGCCCATAATCAGCCCCAGCATTTT
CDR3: CASSQGTGRTGAHNQPQHF

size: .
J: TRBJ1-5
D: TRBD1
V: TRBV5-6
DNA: TGTGCCAGCAGCTTGGCAGGGGGAGATCAGCCCCAGCATTTT
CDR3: CASSLAGGDQPQHF